This T cell receptor (beta chain) is drawn from a study of blood T cells in healthy people across ages. Germline loops: CDR1 SEHNR, CDR2 FQNEAQ (reference sequence). The CDR3 contains 13 residues. V was trimmed by 0 bases and J by 5 bases, leaving 7 bases between them. Using a J-beta primer mix together with a sample-barcoded 5' primer, a second PCR was run for 7 to 11 cycles. From the 5' RACE reads, TCRdb called clonotypes with MiXCR, one entry per CDR3 protein. The table has 600,000 or so distinct CDR3 sequences, around 31% seen once. Sequenced input: blood. The V and J genes are TRBV7-9 and TRBJ1-1, with D hard to call. The TCR comes from an elderly woman in good health. The CDR3 reads CASSLAGETEAFF. Here the CDR3 DNA reads TGTGCCAGCAGCTTAGCGGGAGAGACTGAAGCTTTCTTT.